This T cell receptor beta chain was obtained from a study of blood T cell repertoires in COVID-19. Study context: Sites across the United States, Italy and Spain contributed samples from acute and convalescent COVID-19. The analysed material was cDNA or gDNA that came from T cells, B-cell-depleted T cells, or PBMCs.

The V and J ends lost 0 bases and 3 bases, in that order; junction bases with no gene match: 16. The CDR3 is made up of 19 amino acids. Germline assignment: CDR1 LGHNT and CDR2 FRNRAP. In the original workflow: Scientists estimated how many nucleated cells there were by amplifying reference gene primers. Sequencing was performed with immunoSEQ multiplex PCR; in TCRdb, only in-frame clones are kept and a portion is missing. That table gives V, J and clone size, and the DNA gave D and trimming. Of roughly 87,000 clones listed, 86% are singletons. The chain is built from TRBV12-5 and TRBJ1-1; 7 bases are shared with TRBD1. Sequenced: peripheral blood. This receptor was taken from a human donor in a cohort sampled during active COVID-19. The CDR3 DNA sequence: TGTGCTAGTGGTTTGGTACGAATCCAACAGGGGCGGGGGGACACTGAAGCTTTCTTT. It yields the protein CASGLVRIQQGRGDTEAFF.